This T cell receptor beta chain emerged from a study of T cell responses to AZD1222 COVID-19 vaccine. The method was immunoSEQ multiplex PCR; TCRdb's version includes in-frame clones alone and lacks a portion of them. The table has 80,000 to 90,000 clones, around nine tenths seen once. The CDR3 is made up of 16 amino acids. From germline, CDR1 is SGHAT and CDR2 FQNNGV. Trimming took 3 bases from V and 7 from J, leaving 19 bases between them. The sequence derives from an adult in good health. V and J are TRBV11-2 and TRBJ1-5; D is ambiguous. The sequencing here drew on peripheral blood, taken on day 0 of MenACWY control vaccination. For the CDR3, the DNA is TGTGCCAGCAGCTTTAAAGTCGAACCTGCCCCCCAGCCCCAGCATTTT. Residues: CASSFKVEPAPQPQHF.